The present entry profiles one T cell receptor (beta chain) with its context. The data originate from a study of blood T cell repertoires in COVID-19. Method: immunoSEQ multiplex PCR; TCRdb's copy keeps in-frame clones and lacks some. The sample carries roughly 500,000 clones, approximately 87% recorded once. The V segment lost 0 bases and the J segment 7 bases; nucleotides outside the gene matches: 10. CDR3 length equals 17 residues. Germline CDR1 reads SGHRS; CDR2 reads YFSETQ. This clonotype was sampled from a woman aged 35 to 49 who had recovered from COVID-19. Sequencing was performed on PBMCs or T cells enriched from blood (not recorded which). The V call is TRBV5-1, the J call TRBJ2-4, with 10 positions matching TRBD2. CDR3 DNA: TGCGCCAGCAGCTTGGGTGGTAGCGGGAGGAGTGGGAACATTCAGTACTTC. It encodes CASSLGGSGRSGNIQYF. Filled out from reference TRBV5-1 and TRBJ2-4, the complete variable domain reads KAGVTQTPRYLIKTRGQQVTLSCSPISGHRSVSWYQQTPGQGLQFLFEYFSETQRNKGNFPGRFSGRQFSNSRSEMNVSTLELGDSALYLCASSLGGSGRSGNIQYFGAGTRLSVL.